Sequencing of this T cell receptor (beta chain) was carried out in a study of blood T cell repertoires in COVID-19. Across the whole study: The study drew acute and convalescent COVID-19 samples from the United States, Italy and Spain. PBMCs, B-cell-depleted T cells, or T cells were the source of the cDNA or gDNA that made up the material.

In the original processing: By means of reference gene primer amplification, nucleated cell counts were estimated. Only in-frame clones appear in the TCRdb table, and some are missing; sequencing was by immunoSEQ multiplex PCR. The D gene and trimming were derived from the DNA, and the V and J assignments and clone size from that table. The sample contains 150,000 to 200,000 clones, 80% to 90% of which appear only once. This clone was detected only a few times. The length of the CDR3 is 10 residues. V gave up 4 bases and J gave up 3 bases, with 3 bases separating them. Germline values: CDR1 DFQATT, CDR2 SNEGSKA (reference sequence).

Specimen: peripheral blood. The chain has TRBV20-1 and TRBJ1-2; D is uncertain. The TCR originated in a man between 65 and 85 years old with active or convalescent COVID-19. This chain's CDR3 is CSATDYGYTF. CDR3 in DNA: TGCAGTGCTACCGACTATGGCTACACCTTC.